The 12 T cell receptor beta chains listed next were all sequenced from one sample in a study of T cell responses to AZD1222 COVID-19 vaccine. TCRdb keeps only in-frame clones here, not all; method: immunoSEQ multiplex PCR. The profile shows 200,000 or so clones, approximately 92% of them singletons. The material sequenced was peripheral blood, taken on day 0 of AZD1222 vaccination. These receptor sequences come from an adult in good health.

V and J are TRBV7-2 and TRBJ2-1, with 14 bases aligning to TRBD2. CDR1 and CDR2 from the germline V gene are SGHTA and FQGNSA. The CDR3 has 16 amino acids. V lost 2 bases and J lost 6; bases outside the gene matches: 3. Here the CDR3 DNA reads TGTGCCAGCAGCTTACCGGGACTAGCGGGAGTCAATGAGCAGTTCTTC. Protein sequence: CASSLPGLAGVNEQFF.

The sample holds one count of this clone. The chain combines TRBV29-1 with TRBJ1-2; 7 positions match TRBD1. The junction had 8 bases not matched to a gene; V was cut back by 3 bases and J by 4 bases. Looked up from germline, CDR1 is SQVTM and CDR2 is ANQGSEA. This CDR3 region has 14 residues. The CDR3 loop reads CSVDSRAGGYGYTF. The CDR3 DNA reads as TGCAGCGTTGATTCAAGGGCAGGGGGCTATGGCTACACCTTC.

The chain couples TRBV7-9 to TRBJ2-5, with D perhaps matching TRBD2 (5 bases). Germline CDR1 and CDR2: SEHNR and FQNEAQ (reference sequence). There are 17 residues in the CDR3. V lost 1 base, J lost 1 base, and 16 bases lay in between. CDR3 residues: CASSLDPGSGFQETQYF. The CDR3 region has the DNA TGTGCCAGCAGCTTAGATCCAGGTTCGGGGTTCCAAGAGACCCAGTACTTC.

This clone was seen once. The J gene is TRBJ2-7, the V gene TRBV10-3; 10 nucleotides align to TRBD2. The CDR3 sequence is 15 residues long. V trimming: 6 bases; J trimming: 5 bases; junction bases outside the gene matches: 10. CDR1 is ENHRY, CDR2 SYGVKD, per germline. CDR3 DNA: TGTGCCATCAGGGGCCAGGGGCTAGCGGGAGACGAGCAGTACTTC. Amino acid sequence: CAIRGQGLAGDEQYF.

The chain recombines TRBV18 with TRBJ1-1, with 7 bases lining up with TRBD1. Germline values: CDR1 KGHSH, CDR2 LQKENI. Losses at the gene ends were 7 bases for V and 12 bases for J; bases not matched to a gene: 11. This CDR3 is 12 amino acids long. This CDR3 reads CASCPFTGVPFF. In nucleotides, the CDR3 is TGTGCCAGCTGCCCGTTTACAGGGGTCCCTTTCTTT.

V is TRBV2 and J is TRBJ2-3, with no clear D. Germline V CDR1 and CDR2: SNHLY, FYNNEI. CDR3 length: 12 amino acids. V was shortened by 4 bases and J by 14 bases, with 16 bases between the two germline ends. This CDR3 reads CASSGTATVVYF. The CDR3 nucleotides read TGTGCCAGCAGTGGCACAGCGACCGTAGTGTATTTT.

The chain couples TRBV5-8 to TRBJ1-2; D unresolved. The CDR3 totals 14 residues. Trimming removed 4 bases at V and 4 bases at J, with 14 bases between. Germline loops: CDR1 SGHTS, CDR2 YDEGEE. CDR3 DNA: TGTGCCAGCAGCCCGGAGGCCGTACTCTATGGCTACACCTTC. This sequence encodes CASSPEAVLYGYTF.

The CDR3 DNA is TGTGCCTGGAGTCAGGGGGCCGATCAGCCCCAGCATTTT. Residues: CAWSQGADQPQHF. V is TRBV30 and J is TRBJ1-5, with TRBD1 matching over 8 bases. CDR1 and CDR2 from the germline V gene are GTSNPN and SVGIG (reference sequence). V gave up 2 bases and J gave up 5 bases; unmatched junction bases: 2. The CDR3 loop spans 13 amino acids.

CDR3 bases: TGTGCCAGCAGCTTAGCCGGAGTCTCTGGATACGAGCAGTACTTC. Its protein is CASSLAGVSGYEQYF. This chain uses TRBV7-2 with TRBJ2-7; the D is unclear. CDR3 size: 15 residues. Germline assignment: CDR1 SGHTA and CDR2 FQGNSA. Trimming took 0 bases from V and 4 from J, leaving 13 bases between them.

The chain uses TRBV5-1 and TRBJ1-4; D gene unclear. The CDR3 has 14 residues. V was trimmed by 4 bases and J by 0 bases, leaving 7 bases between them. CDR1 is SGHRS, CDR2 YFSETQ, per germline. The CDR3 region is CASSESSTNEKLFF. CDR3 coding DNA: TGCGCCAGCAGCGAGTCATCAACTAATGAAAAACTGTTTTTT.

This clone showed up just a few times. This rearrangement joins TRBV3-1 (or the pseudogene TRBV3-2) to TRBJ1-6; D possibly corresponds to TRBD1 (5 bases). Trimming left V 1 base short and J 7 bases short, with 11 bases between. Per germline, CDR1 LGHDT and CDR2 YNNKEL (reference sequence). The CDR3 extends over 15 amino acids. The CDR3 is CASSQVGALNSPLHF. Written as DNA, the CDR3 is TGTGCCAGCAGCCAAGTAGGGGCTTTGAATTCACCCCTCCACTTT.

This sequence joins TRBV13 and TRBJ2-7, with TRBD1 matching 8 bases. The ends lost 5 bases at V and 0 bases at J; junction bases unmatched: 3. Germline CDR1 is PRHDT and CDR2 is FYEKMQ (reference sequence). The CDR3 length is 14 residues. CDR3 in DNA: TGTGCCAGCAGCGGGACAGGAGCCTCCTACGAGCAGTACTTC. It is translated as CASSGTGASYEQYF.